The clone carrying this T cell receptor beta chain has at least ten counts. The antigen remains unidentified. V lost 3 bases, J lost 4 bases, and 12 bases lay in between. Germline V gene data show CDR1 as MDHEN and CDR2 as SYDVKM. The CDR3 is 14 amino acids. This entry belongs to a study of early T cells in non-severe SARS-CoV-2 infection. Across the whole study: Sequenced bulk RNA came from whole blood that was unsorted, and chains were unpaired.

Molecules of cDNA were individually given unique molecular identifiers that were attached to them. TCRdb itself ran the 5' RACE reads through MiXCR, one entry per CDR3 protein. The table includes about 45,000 distinct CDR3 sequences, approximately 10% detected once. Whole-study results and caveats: Using VDJdb, the matching emphasized anti-spike CD8 responses while missing private and CD4 specificities.

Material: whole blood. The receptor was derived from an adult who was a healthcare worker with PCR-confirmed SARS-CoV-2 infection or an uninfected control (not recorded which). The chain couples TRBV28 to TRBJ1-2; D perhaps matches TRBD1 (5 bases). Here the CDR3 DNA reads TGTGCCAGCAGTTTTGGAAGACAGATCTATGGCTACACCTTC. Its protein product is CASSFGRQIYGYTF.